The present TCR beta chain was sequenced within a study of blood T cell repertoires in COVID-19. V lost 4 bases, J lost 0 bases, and 17 bases lay in between. The CDR3 loop spans 17 amino acids. Germline lookup yields CDR1 LGHNA and CDR2 YSLEER. Repertoires were generated with immunoSEQ multiplex PCR, while TCRdb's copy carries only in-frame clones and drops some. The sample consists of 100,000 to 150,000 clones, 70% to 85% of them appearing once. The TCR sequence derives from a woman of 80 years or more with acute or convalescent COVID-19. Sequencing input: peripheral blood. The J gene is TRBJ2-3, the V gene TRBV4-3; D ambiguous. CDR3 protein: CASSPRSYYSSTDTQYF. CDR3 in DNA: TGCGCCAGCAGCCCCCGCTCCTATTATTCTAGCACAGATACGCAGTATTTT.